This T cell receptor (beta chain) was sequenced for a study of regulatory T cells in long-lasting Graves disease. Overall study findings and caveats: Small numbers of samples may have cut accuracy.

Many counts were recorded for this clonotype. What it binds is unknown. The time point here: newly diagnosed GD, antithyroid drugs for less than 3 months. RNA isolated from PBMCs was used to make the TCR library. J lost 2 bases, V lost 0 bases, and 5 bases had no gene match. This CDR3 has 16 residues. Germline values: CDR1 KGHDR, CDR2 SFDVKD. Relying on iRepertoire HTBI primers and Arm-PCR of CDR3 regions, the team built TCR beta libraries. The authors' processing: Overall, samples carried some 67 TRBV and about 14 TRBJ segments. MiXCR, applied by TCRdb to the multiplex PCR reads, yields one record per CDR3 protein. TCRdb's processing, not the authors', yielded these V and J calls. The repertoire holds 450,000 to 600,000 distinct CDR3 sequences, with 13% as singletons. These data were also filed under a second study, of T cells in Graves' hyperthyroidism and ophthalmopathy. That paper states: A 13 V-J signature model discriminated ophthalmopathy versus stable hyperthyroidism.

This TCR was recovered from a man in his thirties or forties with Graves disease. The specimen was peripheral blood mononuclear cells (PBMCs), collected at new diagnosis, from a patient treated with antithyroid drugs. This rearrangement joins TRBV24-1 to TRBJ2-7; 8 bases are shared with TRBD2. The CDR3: CATSDLSGSGTYEQYF. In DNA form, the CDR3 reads TGTGCCACCAGTGATTTGAGCGGGAGTGGGACCTACGAGCAGTACTTC.